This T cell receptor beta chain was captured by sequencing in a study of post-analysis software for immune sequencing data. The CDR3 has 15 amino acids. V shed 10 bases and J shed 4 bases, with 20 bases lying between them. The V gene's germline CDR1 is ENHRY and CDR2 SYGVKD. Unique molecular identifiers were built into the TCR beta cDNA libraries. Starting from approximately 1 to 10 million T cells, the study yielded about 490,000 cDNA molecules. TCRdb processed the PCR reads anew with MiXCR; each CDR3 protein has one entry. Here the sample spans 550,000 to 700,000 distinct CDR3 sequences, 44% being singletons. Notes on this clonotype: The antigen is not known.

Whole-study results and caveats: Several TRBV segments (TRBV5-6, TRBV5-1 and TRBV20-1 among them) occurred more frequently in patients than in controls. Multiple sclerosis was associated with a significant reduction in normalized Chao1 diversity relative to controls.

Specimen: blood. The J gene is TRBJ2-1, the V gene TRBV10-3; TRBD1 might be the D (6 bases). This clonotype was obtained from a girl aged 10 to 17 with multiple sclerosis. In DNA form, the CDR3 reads TGTGCCACCACACCCAAACCAGACAGGTACAATGAGCAGTTCTTC. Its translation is CATTPKPDRYNEQFF.